Sequencing of this T cell receptor beta chain was carried out in a study of blood T cell repertoires in COVID-19. Overall study: Samples representing acute and convalescent COVID-19 were sourced from the United States, Italy and Spain.

Per the authors' pipeline: How many nucleated cells were present was estimated from reference gene primer amplification. Here immunoSEQ multiplex PCR was the method, and the copy in TCRdb shows in-frame clones only, minus some. V, J and clone size were drawn from that table, and D and trimming were deduced from the DNA. This sample has about 250,000 clones, with roughly 87% found just once. The CDR3 consists of 14 residues. Per germline, CDR1 SGHDN and CDR2 FVKESK. V was pared by 6 bases and J by 4 bases, with 4 bases of the junction left unmatched. The sequenced sample was PBMCs or T cells enriched from blood (not recorded which). This sequence joins TRBV14 and TRBJ1-1; 11 bases match TRBD1. This TCR was recovered from a woman in her twenties or thirties with acute COVID-19. This chain's CDR3 is CASRRGTGGTEAFF. Here the CDR3 DNA reads TGTGCCAGCAGGCGTGGGACAGGGGGCACTGAAGCTTTCTTT.